Below, one T cell receptor (beta chain) is given with its context. The antigen is not known. The data were produced by immunoSEQ multiplex PCR, yet TCRdb's version contains in-frame clones alone and is incomplete. The sample lists about 110,000 clones, less than 95% seen once, with around 4% in the top ten. V lost 6 bases to trimming and J lost 5 bases; unmatched junction nucleotides: 11. The CDR3 length is 14 residues. Per the germline V gene, CDR1 is SQVTM and CDR2 is ANQGSEA. The record originates from a study of PD-L1 blockade in urothelial cancer. Study overall: Once treatment had started, blood was analyzed at 3 weeks (second dose) and again at 6 weeks. General observations from the study: Clones that were tumor-associated expanded more in the blood of durable-benefit patients at 3 weeks.

Specified time point: peripheral blood 6 weeks after treatment start. This chain uses TRBV29-1 with TRBJ2-5; 8 nucleotides line up with TRBD1. This clonotype originated in a man aged 55 to 70 with urothelial cancer. The source material was PBMCs, sampled around atezolizumab (anti-PD-L1) treatment. Here the CDR3 DNA reads TGCAGCGTGGCGGACAGGGATCGGGAGGAGACCCAGTACTTC. This gives the protein CSVADRDREETQYF.